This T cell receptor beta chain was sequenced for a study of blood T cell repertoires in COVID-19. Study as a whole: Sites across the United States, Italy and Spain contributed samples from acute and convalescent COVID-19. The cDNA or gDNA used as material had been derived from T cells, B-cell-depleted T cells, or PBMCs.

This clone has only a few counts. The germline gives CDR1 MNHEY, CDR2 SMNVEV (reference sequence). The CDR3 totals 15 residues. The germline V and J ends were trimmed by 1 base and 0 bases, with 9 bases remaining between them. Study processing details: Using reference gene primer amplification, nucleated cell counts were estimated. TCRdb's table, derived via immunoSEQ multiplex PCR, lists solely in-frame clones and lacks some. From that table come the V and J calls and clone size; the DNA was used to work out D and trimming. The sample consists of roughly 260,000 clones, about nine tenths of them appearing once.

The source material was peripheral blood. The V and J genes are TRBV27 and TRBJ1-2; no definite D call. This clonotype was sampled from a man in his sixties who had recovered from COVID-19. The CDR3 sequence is CASSLFGRTNYGYTF. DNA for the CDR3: TGTGCCAGCAGTTTATTTGGCAGGACTAACTATGGCTACACCTTC.